This TCR beta chain emerged from a study of low-dose radiotherapy and immunotherapy resistance in tumors. Many counts were recorded for this clonotype. Germline CDR1 is MNHEY and CDR2 is SVGEGT. Between the trimmed V and J ends, which lost 2 bases and 2 bases, there was a span of 14 bases. CDR3 size: 16 residues. Covering alpha and beta chains, TRAV- and TRBV-specific primers were used for the first-strand cDNA. TCR amplification involved 20 PCR cycles with a constant-region primer and V-primer adapter. TCRdb independently ran MiXCR on the reads; one entry per CDR3 protein. This table holds roughly 95,000 distinct CDR3 sequences, roughly 19% found once. The time point is: after trial treatment. Treatment specified: LDRT plus nivolumab, ipilimumab, low-dose cyclophosphamide and aspirin (RACIN trial). As their treatment, donors received nivolumab, ipilimumab, aspirin, low-dose cyclophosphamide and low-dose radiotherapy.

The receptor comes from a female donor with ovarian cancer. Sequenced here: PBMCs, sampled after low-dose radiotherapy plus immunotherapy. The V call is TRBV6-2 or TRBV6-3, the J call TRBJ2-3; perhaps TRBD1 as D (6 bases). CDR3 protein: CASSYTQQGDTDTQYF. CDR3 in DNA: TGTGCCAGCAGTTACACCCAACAGGGCGACACAGATACGCAGTATTTT.